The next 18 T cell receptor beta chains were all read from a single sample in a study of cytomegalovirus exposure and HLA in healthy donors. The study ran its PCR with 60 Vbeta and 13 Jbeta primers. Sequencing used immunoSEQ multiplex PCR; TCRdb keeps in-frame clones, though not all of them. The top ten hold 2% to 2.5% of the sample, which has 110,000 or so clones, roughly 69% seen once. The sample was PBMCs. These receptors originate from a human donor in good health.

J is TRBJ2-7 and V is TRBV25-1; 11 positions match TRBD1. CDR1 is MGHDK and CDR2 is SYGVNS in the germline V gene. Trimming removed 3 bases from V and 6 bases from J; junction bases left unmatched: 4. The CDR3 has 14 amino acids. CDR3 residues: CASSDPGQGVEQYF. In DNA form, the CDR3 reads TGTGCCAGCAGTGACCCGGGACAGGGGGTCGAGCAGTACTTC.

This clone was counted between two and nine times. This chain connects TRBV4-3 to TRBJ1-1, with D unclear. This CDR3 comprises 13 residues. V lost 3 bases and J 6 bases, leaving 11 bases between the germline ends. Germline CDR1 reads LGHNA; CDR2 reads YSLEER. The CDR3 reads CASSQLPGAEAFF. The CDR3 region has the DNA TGCGCCAGCAGCCAGCTTCCTGGAGCTGAAGCTTTCTTT.

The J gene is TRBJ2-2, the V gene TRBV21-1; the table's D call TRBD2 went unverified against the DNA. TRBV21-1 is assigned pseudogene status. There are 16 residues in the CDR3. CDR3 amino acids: CASSKAGGRNTGELFF. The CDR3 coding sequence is TGTGCCAGCAGCAAAGCTGGCGGGAGGAACACCGGGGAGCTGTTTTTT.

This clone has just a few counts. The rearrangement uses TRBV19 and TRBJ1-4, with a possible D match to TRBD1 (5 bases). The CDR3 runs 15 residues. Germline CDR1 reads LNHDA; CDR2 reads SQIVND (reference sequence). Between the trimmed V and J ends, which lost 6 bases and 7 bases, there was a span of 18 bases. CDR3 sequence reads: CASRDIQGGREKLFF. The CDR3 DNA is TGTGCCAGTAGAGACATCCAGGGAGGACGTGAAAAACTGTTTTTT.

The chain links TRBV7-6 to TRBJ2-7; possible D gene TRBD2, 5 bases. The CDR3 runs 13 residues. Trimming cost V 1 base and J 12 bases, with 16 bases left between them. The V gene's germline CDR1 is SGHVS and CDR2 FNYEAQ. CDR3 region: CASSLGGSALWYF. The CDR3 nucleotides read TGTGCCAGCAGCTTAGGGGGTAGCGCTCTATGGTACTTC.

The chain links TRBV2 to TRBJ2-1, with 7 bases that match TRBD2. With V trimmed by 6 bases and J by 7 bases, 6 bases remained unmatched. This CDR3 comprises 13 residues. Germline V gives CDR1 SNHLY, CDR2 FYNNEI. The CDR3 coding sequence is TGTGCCAGCAGGGGGACTACTACAAATGAGCAGTTCTTC. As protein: CASRGTTTNEQFF.

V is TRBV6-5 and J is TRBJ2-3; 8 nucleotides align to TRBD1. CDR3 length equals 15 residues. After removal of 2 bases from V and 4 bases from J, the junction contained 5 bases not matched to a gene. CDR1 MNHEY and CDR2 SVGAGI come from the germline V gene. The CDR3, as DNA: TGTGCCAGCAGTTACGGCAGGGGGCTAGCAGATACGCAGTATTTT. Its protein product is CASSYGRGLADTQYF.

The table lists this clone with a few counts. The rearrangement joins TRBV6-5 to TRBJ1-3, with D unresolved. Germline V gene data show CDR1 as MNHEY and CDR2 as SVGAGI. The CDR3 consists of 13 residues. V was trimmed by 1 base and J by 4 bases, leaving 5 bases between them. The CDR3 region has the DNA TGTGCCAGCAGTTACTTACAGGGAAACACCATATATTTT. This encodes CASSYLQGNTIYF.

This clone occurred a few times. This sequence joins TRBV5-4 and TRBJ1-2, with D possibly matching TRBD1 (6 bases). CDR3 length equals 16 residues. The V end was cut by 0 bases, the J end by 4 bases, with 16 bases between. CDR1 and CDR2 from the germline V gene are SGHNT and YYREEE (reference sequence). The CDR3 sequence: CASSLGGRGFSYGYTF. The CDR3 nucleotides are TGTGCCAGCAGCTTGGGGGGGCGTGGGTTTTCCTATGGCTACACCTTC.

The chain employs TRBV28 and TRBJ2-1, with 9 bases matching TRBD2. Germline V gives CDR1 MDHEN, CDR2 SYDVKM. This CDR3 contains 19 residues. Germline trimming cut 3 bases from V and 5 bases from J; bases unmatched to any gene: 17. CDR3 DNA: TGTGCCAGCAGTTTGTTAGTTGGTAGCGGGAGACCAAAGGACAATGAGCAGTTCTTC. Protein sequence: CASSLLVGSGRPKDNEQFF.

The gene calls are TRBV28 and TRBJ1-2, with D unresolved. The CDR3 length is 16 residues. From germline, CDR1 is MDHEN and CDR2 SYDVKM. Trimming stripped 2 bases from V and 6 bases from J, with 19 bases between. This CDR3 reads CASSLVAVGTSNGYTF. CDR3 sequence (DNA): TGTGCCAGCAGTTTAGTAGCGGTGGGCACATCAAATGGCTACACCTTC.

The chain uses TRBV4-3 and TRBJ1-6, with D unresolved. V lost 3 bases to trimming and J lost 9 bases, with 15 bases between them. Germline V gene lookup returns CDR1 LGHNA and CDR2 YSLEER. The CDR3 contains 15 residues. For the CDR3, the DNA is TGCGCCAGCAGCCAGGGCCACGTCTTAGGTTCACCCCTCCACTTT. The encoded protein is CASSQGHVLGSPLHF.

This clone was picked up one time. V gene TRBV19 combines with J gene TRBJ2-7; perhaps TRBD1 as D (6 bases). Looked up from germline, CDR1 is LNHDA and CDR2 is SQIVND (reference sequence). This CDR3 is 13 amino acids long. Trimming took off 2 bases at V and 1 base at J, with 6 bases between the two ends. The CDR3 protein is CASSIQGSYEQYF. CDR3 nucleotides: TGTGCCAGTAGTATACAGGGGTCCTACGAGCAGTACTTC.

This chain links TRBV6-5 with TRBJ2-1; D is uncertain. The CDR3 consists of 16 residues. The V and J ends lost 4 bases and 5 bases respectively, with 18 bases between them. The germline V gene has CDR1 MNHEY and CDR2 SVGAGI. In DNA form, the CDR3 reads TGTGCCAGCAGTTTCACCTCGTCGCTGAGGCACAATGAGCAGTTCTTC. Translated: CASSFTSSLRHNEQFF.

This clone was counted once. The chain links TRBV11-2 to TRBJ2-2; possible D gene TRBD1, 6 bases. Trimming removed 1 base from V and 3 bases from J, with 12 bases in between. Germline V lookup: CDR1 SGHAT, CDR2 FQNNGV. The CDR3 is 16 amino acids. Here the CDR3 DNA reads TGTGCCAGCAGCTTAGTGCCAGGGGCGGACACCGGGGAGCTGTTTTTT. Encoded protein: CASSLVPGADTGELFF.

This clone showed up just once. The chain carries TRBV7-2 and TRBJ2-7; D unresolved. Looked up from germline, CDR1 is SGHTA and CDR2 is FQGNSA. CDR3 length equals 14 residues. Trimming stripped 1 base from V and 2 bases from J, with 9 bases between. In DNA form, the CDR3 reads TGTGCCAGCAGCTTAGGATCCCCGGCCTACGAGCAGTACTTC. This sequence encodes CASSLGSPAYEQYF.

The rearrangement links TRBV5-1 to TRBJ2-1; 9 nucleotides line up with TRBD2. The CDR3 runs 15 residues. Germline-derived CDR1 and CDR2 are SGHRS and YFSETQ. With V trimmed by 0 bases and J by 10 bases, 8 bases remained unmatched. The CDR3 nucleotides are TGCGCCAGCAGCTTGGCACCTAGCGGGGCCCAGGAGCAGTTCTTC. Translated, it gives CASSLAPSGAQEQFF.

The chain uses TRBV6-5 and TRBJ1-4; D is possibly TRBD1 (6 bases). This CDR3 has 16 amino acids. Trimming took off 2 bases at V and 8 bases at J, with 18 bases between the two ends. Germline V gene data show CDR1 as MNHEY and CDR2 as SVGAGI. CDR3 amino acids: CASSYGFAGAREKLFF. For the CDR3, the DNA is TGTGCCAGCAGTTACGGTTTCGCGGGGGCGAGAGAAAAACTGTTTTTT.